This record looks at one TCR beta chain sequence and its context. Before being chosen for sequencing, patients had shown CD8+CD57+ cell expansion by flow cytometry. The template used for profiling TCR beta VDJ and CDR3 was genomic DNA. Using its own MiXCR run on the reads, TCRdb lists one record per CDR3 protein. Among fewer than 200,000 distinct CDR3 sequences listed, less than 50% were seen once. The data originate from a study of CD8+CD57+ T cells in acquired aplastic anemia. The sequence came from a human donor with aplastic anemia. Material for sequencing was sorted CD4+, CD8+, or CD8+CD57+ T cells (not recorded which) from PBMCs.

The CDR3 DNA follows: TGTGCCAGCAGTTTTTTCGGCAGAGGGTACTCGAACACCGGGGAGCTGTTTTTT. This translates into CASSFFGRGYSNTGELFF. The chain uses TRBV25-1 and TRBJ2-2; possibly TRBD2 for D (5 bases). The CDR3 loop spans 18 amino acids. Germline V lookup: CDR1 MGHDK, CDR2 SYGVNS. Trimming cost V 5 bases and J 0 bases, with 19 bases left between them.